The sequence of this T cell receptor (beta chain) was determined in a study of breast tumors, draining lymph nodes, adjacent tissues. As concerns this clonotype: Its specificity is not known.

Axillary draining lymph nodes of breast cancer patients supplied the node samples. The germline CDR1 and CDR2 sequences are SGHTA and FQGNSA. The J segment lost 4 bases and the V segment lost 1 base, leaving 7 bases of the junction unmatched. The CDR3 has 16 amino acids. General study points: Tumor and nontumor repertoires were significantly more similar in luminal-like than in basal-like breast cancer. Tumor TCR diversity was below lymph nodes but above nontumor tissue. The data were judged consistent with most tumor T cells coming from lymph node and expanding in tumor.

MiXCR, run by TCRdb on the multiplex PCR reads, gives a single entry per CDR3 protein. The data contain 290,000 or so distinct CDR3 sequences, around 30% of them singletons. This receptor was taken from a female donor with breast cancer. Some clones in this sample may be carry-over from other donors' samples. V is TRBV7-2 and J is TRBJ2-5, with TRBD2 identical over 9 bases. Input material: axillary lymph node tissue. The CDR3 region is CASSLVREGFRETQYF. In DNA, the CDR3 is TGTGCCAGCAGCTTAGTGCGGGAGGGCTTTAGAGAGACCCAGTACTTC.